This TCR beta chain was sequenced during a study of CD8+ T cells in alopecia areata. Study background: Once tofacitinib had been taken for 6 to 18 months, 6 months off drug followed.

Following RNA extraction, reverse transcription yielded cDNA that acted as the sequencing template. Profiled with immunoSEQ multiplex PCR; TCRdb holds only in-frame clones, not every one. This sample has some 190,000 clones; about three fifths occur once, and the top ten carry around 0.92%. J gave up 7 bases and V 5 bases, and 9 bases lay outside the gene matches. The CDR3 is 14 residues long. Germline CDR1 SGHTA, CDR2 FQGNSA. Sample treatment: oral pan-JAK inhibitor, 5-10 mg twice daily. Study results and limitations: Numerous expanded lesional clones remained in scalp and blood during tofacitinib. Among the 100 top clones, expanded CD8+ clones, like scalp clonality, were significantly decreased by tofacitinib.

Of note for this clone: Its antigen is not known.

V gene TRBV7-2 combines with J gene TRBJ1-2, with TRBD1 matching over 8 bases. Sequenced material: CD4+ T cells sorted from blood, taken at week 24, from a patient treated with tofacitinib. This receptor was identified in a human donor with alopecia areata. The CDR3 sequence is CASSLDRAPRGYTF. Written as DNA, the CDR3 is TGTGCCAGCAGCCTGGACAGGGCCCCCCGTGGCTACACCTTC.